This T cell receptor (beta chain) was profiled in a study of technical replicates of blood from several donors. Assay used: immunoSEQ multiplex PCR; TCRdb lists only in-frame clones, some missing. The table includes around 83,000 clones, 85% to 95% detected once. With respect to this clone: An end of the junction differs from the germline gene, which may be a read error.

The sequence derives from a human donor in good health. The sequencing sample was made of T cells isolated from PBMCs.

The CDR3 here is CASSGPSNTEAFF. CDR3 bases: TGTGCAAGCTCGGGGCCGTCGAACACTGAAGCTTTCTTT. The chain is built from TRBV18 and TRBJ1-1; the D gene is possibly TRBD1 (5 bases). The CDR3 contains 13 residues. Looked up from germline, CDR1 is KGHSH and CDR2 is LQKENI.